This T cell receptor beta chain was identified in a study of CD8 T cells in Susac syndrome. V shed 8 bases, J shed 0 bases, and the junction held 10 bases outside the gene matches. Germline V lookup: CDR1 SQVTM, CDR2 ANQGSEA. CDR3 length equals 17 residues. Sequencing targeted TCR beta in T cells from blood (CD8+ and CD4+). Roughly 0.45 to 1 ug RNA was reverse transcribed with random hexamers. The TCR beta CDR3 was amplified by immunoSEQ multiplex PCR across 54 Vbeta, 13 Jbeta. TCRdb called the immunoSEQ multiplex PCR reads again in MiXCR, with one record for every CDR3 protein. The sample records some 200,000 distinct CDR3 sequences, about 90% being singletons.

The receptor's source is a human donor with multiple sclerosis. V and J are TRBV29-1 and TRBJ2-1; 13 bases map to TRBD2. Sequenced input: CD8+ T cells from PBMCs. The CDR3 spells CSTRTSGGPSSYNEQFF. CDR3 DNA: TGCAGCACCCGGACTAGCGGGGGACCCTCCTCCTACAATGAGCAGTTCTTC.